This entry describes one TCR beta chain. The ends lost 7 bases at V and 7 bases at J; junction bases unmatched: 9. Germline CDR1 and CDR2: MNHEY and SVGAGI. This CDR3 region has 15 residues. This record comes from a study of PD-1 blockade in classical Hodgkin lymphoma. The data were produced by immunoSEQ multiplex PCR, yet TCRdb's version contains in-frame clones alone and is incomplete. The table lists 90,000 to 130,000 clones, about 89% of them singletons. All trial patients relapsed after autologous stem cell transplantation. The rearrangement joins TRBV6-5 to TRBJ1-4, with TRBD1 matching over 10 bases. The sequenced sample was peripheral blood mononuclear cells (PBMCs), obtained before the second cycle of nivolumab. This clonotype was obtained from a human donor with classical Hodgkin lymphoma. CDR3 region: CASTTWGQGSEKLFF. CDR3 nucleotide sequence: TGTGCCAGCACTACTTGGGGACAGGGGAGTGAAAAACTGTTTTTT.